This T cell receptor (beta chain) was profiled in a study of T-cell memory formation after mild COVID-19. The study's findings and limits: Among clones peaking at day 37 in the second wave, SARS-CoV-2 specificity remained unconfirmed. CD4+ contracting clones were found mainly in CM and EM, and CD8+ ones in EMRA.

The 5'RACE method, run with constant-segment primers, produced TCR alpha and TCR beta cDNA libraries (carrying sample barcodes and UMIs). TCRdb recomputed calls from the 5' RACE reads with MiXCR, one row per CDR3 protein. The table records around 300,000 distinct CDR3 sequences, roughly 13% of them present only once. Germline assignment: CDR1 MNHEY and CDR2 SMNVEV (reference sequence). The CDR3 runs to 13 residues. V shed 5 bases, J shed 15 bases, and the junction held 10 bases outside the gene matches. In the case of this clonotype: As yet, its antigen is unknown.

The chain employs TRBV27 and TRBJ2-1, with 10 bases aligning to TRBD1. This sequence was found in a man aged 18 to 30 who had mild COVID-19 (a few samples of this study predate the infection). Cell type and time point are not known. Sequenced material: PBMCs or a T cell subset sorted from them (not recorded which). This chain's CDR3 is CASSPRTGGSVFF. The CDR3 DNA reads as TGTGCCAGCAGTCCGCGGACAGGGGGTTCAGTGTTCTTC.